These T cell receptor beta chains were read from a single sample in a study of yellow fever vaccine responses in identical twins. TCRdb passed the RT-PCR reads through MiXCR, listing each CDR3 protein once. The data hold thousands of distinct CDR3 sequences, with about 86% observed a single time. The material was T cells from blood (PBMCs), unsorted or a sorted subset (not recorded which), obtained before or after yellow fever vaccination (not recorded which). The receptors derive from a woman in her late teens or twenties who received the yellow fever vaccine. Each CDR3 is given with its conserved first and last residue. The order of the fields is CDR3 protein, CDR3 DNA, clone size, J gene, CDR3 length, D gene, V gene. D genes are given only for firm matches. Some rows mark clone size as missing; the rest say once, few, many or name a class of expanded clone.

CASSLGTGSYNEQFF	TGTGCCAGCAGCCTCGGGACAGGGTCCTACAATGAGCAGTTCTTC	NA	TRBJ2-1	15	TRBD1	TRBV11-1
CASSQDMRGGWDTQYF	TGCGCCAGCAGCCAAGATATGAGGGGGGGCTGGGATACGCAGTATTTT	NA	TRBJ2-3	16	NA	TRBV4-1
CASSRSGSSYEQYF	TGTGCCAGCTCACGAAGCGGGAGCTCCTACGAGCAGTACTTC	NA	TRBJ2-7	14	TRBD2	TRBV18
CASSPGWVTDTQYF	TGTGCCAGTAGCCCTGGGTGGGTCACAGATACGCAGTATTTT	once	TRBJ2-3	14	NA	TRBV19
CASTEGAKNIQYF	TGTGCCAGCACCGAGGGAGCCAAAAACATTCAGTACTTC	NA	TRBJ2-4	13	NA	TRBV28
CASSFPRDSNRFTEAFF	TGTGCCAGCAGCTTTCCCCGGGACAGCAACCGGTTCACTGAAGCTTTCTTT	NA	TRBJ1-1	17	TRBD1	TRBV11-1
CASEGTGNYGYTF	TGTGCCAGCGAGGGGACAGGGAACTATGGCTACACCTTC	NA	TRBJ1-2	13	TRBD1	TRBV19
CASSSAPGGEQFF	TGTGCCAGCAGTTCCGCGCCCGGTGGTGAGCAGTTCTTC	NA	TRBJ2-1	13	NA	TRBV11-3
CASSPPHSLYGYTF	TGTGCCAGCTCACCACCGCATTCTCTCTATGGCTACACCTTC	NA	TRBJ1-2	14	NA	TRBV18
CASFARYTEAFF	TGTGCCAGCTTTGCACGTTACACTGAAGCTTTCTTT	once	TRBJ1-1	12	NA	TRBV18
CASSEPGLSSYEQYF	TGTGCCAGCAGTGAACCGGGCCTATCTTCCTACGAGCAGTACTTC	once	TRBJ2-7	15	NA	TRBV6-1
CATATGQGGSPLHF	TGTGCCACCGCGACGGGACAGGGGGGATCACCCCTCCACTTT	few	TRBJ1-6	14	TRBD1	TRBV15
CASRSWSGYTF	TGTGCCAGCAGAAGTTGGTCTGGCTACACCTTC	NA	TRBJ1-2	11	NA	TRBV11-2
CASSTRDAYGYTF	TGTGCCAGCAGTACCCGGGACGCCTATGGCTACACCTTC	few	TRBJ1-2	13	NA	TRBV2
CASKTTLSSYNEQFF	TGTGCCAGCAAGACTACTCTAAGCTCCTACAATGAGCAGTTCTTC	NA	TRBJ2-1	15	NA	TRBV28
CSGSDGLAGAHNEQFF	TGCAGCGGATCAGATGGACTAGCGGGAGCCCACAATGAGCAGTTCTTC	NA	TRBJ2-1	16	TRBD2	TRBV29-1
CASSLVGAYEAFF	TGTGCCAGCAGTTTAGTCGGCGCCTATGAAGCTTTCTTT	NA	TRBJ1-1	13	NA	TRBV12-3/TRBV12-4
CASMGPLDSPLHF	TGTGCCAGCATGGGCCCTTTGGATTCACCCCTCCACTTT	NA	TRBJ1-6	13	NA	TRBV12-3/TRBV12-4
CASSVQGGYPNEQFF	TGTGCCAGCAGCGTACAGGGTGGCTATCCCAATGAGCAGTTCTTC	NA	TRBJ2-1	15	NA	TRBV5-6
CASSLSSSGDYEQYF	TGTGCCAGCAGTTTATCGTCTAGCGGAGACTACGAGCAGTACTTC	NA	TRBJ2-7	15	TRBD2	TRBV12-3/TRBV12-4
CATSDFGEQFF	TGTGCCACCAGTGATTTTGGTGAGCAGTTCTTC	once	TRBJ2-1	11	NA	TRBV24-1
CASSFGGETQYF	TGTGCCAGCAGTTTTGGAGGAGAGACCCAGTACTTC	NA	TRBJ2-5	12	NA	TRBV12-3/TRBV12-4
CASRIHELNTGELFF	TGTGCCAGCCGAATACACGAACTGAACACCGGGGAGCTGTTTTTT	NA	TRBJ2-2	15	NA	TRBV21-1
CASTPVAGVGEQYF	TGTGCCAGCACTCCCGTAGCGGGAGTTGGCGAGCAGTACTTC	NA	TRBJ2-7	14	TRBD2	TRBV13
CATRTGLGDNEQFF	TGTGCCACCAGGACGGGACTAGGAGACAATGAGCAGTTCTTC	NA	TRBJ2-1	14	TRBD2	TRBV24-1
CSARDQRQGDTGELFF	TGCAGTGCTAGAGATCAAAGACAAGGGGACACCGGGGAGCTGTTTTTT	NA	TRBJ2-2	16	NA	TRBV20-1
CASSPRRGPSGTTDTQYF	TGTGCCAGCAGCCCCCGAAGGGGACCTAGCGGGACCACAGATACGCAGTATTTT	NA	TRBJ2-3	18	TRBD2	TRBV11-1
CASSPFQGGNRPLGIQYF	TGTGCCAGCAGCCCCTTTCAAGGGGGGAATCGGCCCTTGGGGATTCAGTACTTC	NA	TRBJ2-4	18	NA	TRBV14
CASSLGQGIDEQFF	TGTGCCAGCAGCCTGGGACAGGGAATAGATGAGCAGTTCTTC	few	TRBJ2-1	14	TRBD1	TRBV2
CASSDTYEQYF	TGTGCCAGCAGTGACACCTACGAGCAGTACTTC	NA	TRBJ2-7	11	NA	TRBV2
CASSQTFVAEREKLFF	TGTGCCAGCAGCCAGACCTTTGTCGCTGAAAGGGAAAAACTGTTTTTT	NA	TRBJ1-4	16	NA	TRBV11-2
CASSLPDSGNEQFF	TGTGCCAGCAGCTTACCGGACAGTGGCAATGAGCAGTTCTTC	NA	TRBJ2-1	14	NA	TRBV11-1
CASSPTRDSSLHF	TGTGCCAGCTCACCAACCCGAGACTCCAGCCTCCACTTT	NA	TRBJ1-6	13	NA	TRBV18